This T cell receptor beta chain was sequenced for a study of neoadjuvant anti-PD-1 for oral cavity cancer. Time point meaning: after neoadjuvant nivolumab, at surgical resection. The V end lost 6 bases, the J end lost 3 bases, and 18 bases lay between the germline ends. CDR1 is SNHLY and CDR2 is FYNNEI in the germline V gene. CDR3 length: 15 residues. There are a few counts of this clone. Clones were sequenced by immunoSEQ multiplex PCR, and TCRdb holds only the in-frame ones, with some missing. This sample has about 42,000 clones, with about 77% found just once. This clonotype was sampled from a person aged 35-80 years with oral cavity squamous cell carcinoma. V is TRBV2 and J is TRBJ2-7; a possible D gene is TRBD1 (6 bases). The material was PBMCs, obtained after nivolumab (anti-PD-1) treatment. CDR3 in amino acids: CASSEGQQGDYEQYF. CDR3 sequence (DNA): TGTGCCAGCAGCGAGGGGCAACAGGGTGACTACGAGCAGTACTTC.